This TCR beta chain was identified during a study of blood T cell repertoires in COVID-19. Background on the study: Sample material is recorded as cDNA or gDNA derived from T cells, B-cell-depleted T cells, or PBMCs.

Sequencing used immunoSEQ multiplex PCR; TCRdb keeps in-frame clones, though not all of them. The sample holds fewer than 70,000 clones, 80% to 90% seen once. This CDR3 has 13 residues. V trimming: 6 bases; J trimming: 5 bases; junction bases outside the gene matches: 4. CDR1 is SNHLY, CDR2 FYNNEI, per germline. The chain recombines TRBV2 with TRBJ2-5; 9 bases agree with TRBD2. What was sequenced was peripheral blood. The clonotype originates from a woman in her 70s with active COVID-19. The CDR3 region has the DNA TGTGCCAGCAGAGGACTAGCGCGGGAGACCCAGTACTTC. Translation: CASRGLARETQYF.